These 18 T cell receptor beta chains share one sample of origin, sequenced in a study of blood T cell repertoires in COVID-19. Sequencing used immunoSEQ multiplex PCR; TCRdb keeps in-frame clones, though not all of them. The sample has 200,000 to 300,000 clones; about four fifths are singletons. Sequencing input: peripheral blood. These receptors came from a woman of 80 years or more with COVID-19, enrolled during active disease.

This sequence joins TRBV18 and TRBJ2-5, with 11 bases that match TRBD1. Germline trimming cut 4 bases from V and 5 bases from J; bases unmatched to any gene: 3. The V gene's germline CDR1 is KGHSH and CDR2 LQKENI. This CDR3 has 14 amino acids. CDR3 loop: CASSRTGGDETQYF. In nucleotides, the CDR3 is TGTGCCAGCTCACGGACAGGGGGCGACGAGACCCAGTACTTC. Combining the CDR3 with reference TRBV18 and TRBJ2-5 gives the whole variable domain NAGVMQNPRHLVRRRGQEARLRCSPMKGHSHVYWYRQLPEEGLKFMVYLQKENIIDESGMPKERFSAEFPKEGPSILRIQQVVRGDSAAYFCASSRTGGDETQYFGPGTRLLVL.

This clone was observed once. The chain recombines TRBV29-1 with TRBJ1-1; no clear D gene. Per the germline V gene, CDR1 is SQVTM and CDR2 is ANQGSEA. V lost 8 bases, J lost 2 bases, and 9 bases lay in between. This CDR3 comprises 11 residues. Written as DNA, the CDR3 is TGCAGCACCAGTTTTAACACTGAAGCTTTCTTT. Translation: CSTSFNTEAFF.

The V and J genes are TRBV28 and TRBJ2-2; 11 bases are a match to TRBD2. CDR3 length: 18 residues. The V gene's germline CDR1 is MDHEN and CDR2 SYDVKM. Trimming removed 4 bases from V and 4 bases from J; junction bases left unmatched: 11. CDR3 sequence reads: CASSSFLAGGLGTGELFF. CDR3 bases: TGTGCCAGCAGTTCCTTCCTAGCGGGAGGTCTGGGCACCGGGGAGCTGTTTTTT. Looking up the rest from reference TRBV28 and TRBJ2-2 gives the full variable domain: DVKVTQSSRYLVKRTGEKVFLECVQDMDHENMFWYRQDPGLGLRLIYFSYDVKMKEKGDIPEGYSVSREKKERFSLILESASTNQTSMYLCASSSFLAGGLGTGELFFGEGSRLTVL.

This clone was found a few times. The J gene is TRBJ1-2, the V gene TRBV28; D gene ambiguous. The length of the CDR3 is 12 residues. Germline V CDR1 and CDR2: MDHEN, SYDVKM. V was trimmed by 3 bases and J by 9 bases, leaving 11 bases between them. CDR3 DNA: TGTGCCAGCAGTTTGGACTCCTTCAGCTACACCTTC. Its protein is CASSLDSFSYTF.

Only a few counts were recorded for this clone. V gene TRBV27 combines with J gene TRBJ1-4; no reliable D call. CDR1 is MNHEY and CDR2 is SMNVEV in the germline V gene (reference sequence). The CDR3 consists of 16 residues. Trimming took off 6 bases at V and 7 bases at J, with 21 bases between the two ends. The CDR3 is CASRLGTSGMVEKLFF. The CDR3 DNA reads TGTGCCAGCAGGCTGGGAACCTCCGGGATGGTTGAAAAACTGTTTTTT. Based on the CDR3 plus reference TRBV27 and TRBJ1-4, the full variable domain is EAQVTQNPRYLITVTGKKLTVTCSQNMNHEYMSWYRQDPGLGLRQIYYSMNVEVTDKGDVPEGYKVSRKEKRNFPLILESPSPNQTSLYFCASRLGTSGMVEKLFFGSGTQLSVL.

About this clone itself: Other DNA sequences in the same sample also yield this CDR3. The rearrangement links TRBV6-5 to TRBJ1-1, with 8 nucleotides matching TRBD1. V lost 9 bases, J lost 6 bases, and 12 bases stayed unmatched. The germline gives CDR1 MNHEY, CDR2 SVGAGI. The CDR3 runs to 14 residues. CDR3 bases: TGTGCCAGTTCCTATACCGGACAGGGCGCTGAAGCTTTCTTT. It encodes CASSYTGQGAEAFF.

This clone was counted between two and nine times. The chain recombines TRBV5-1 with TRBJ1-1; the D is unclear. V gave up 4 bases and J gave up 0 bases, with 7 bases separating them. The V gene's germline CDR1 is SGHRS and CDR2 YFSETQ. This CDR3 is 13 amino acids long. CDR3 in amino acids: CASSRGVNTEAFF. In nucleotides, the CDR3 is TGCGCCAGCAGCCGAGGTGTGAACACTGAAGCTTTCTTT.

This clone was detected only a few times. The rearrangement links TRBV5-6 to TRBJ1-2; maybe TRBD1 (5 bases). The CDR3 has 15 residues. Germline CDR1 is SGHDT and CDR2 is YYEEEE. With 4 bases removed from V and 3 bases from J, the gap between germline ends came to 16 bases. The CDR3 reads CASSPPAGSYYGYTF. DNA for the CDR3: TGTGCCAGCAGCCCACCCGCAGGGTCTTACTATGGCTACACCTTC. Complete variable domain (other parts from reference TRBV5-6 and TRBJ1-2): DAGVTQSPTHLIKTRGQQVTLRCSPKSGHDTVSWYQQALGQGPQFIFQYYEEEERQRGNFPDRFSGHQFPNYSSELNVNALLLGDSALYLCASSPPAGSYYGYTFGSGTRLTVV.

Written as DNA, the CDR3 is TGTGCCACCAGTGACACTTCGAACACTGAAGCTTTCTTT. As protein: CATSDTSNTEAFF. The chain carries TRBV24-1 and TRBJ1-1; D is unclear. V dropped 4 bases and J dropped 1 base, with 6 bases sitting between them. CDR3 length: 13 residues. The germline V gene encodes CDR1 KGHDR and CDR2 SFDVKD.

The chain recombines TRBV5-1 with TRBJ2-7; 9 positions agree with TRBD1. V lost 0 bases and J lost 6; bases outside the gene matches: 4. Per the germline V gene, CDR1 is SGHRS and CDR2 is YFSETQ. The CDR3 loop spans 14 amino acids. DNA of the CDR3: TGCGCCAGCAGCTTGGACAGGGGGCGATTCGAGCAGTACTTC. Protein sequence: CASSLDRGRFEQYF.

A note on this clone: The sample has other DNA sequences that encode this CDR3 too. The DNA for the CDR3 is TGCAGCGTCCTCACAGGGGGGAATCAGCCCCAGCATTTT. This codes for CSVLTGGNQPQHF. J is TRBJ1-5 and V is TRBV29-1, with 8 bases aligning to TRBD1. The germline V gene encodes CDR1 SQVTM and CDR2 ANQGSEA. This CDR3 is 13 amino acids long. The V gene end was trimmed by 6 bases and the J gene end by 4 bases; junction bases not matched to a gene: 5.

The rearrangement links TRBV7-9 to TRBJ1-5; D is possibly TRBD1 (6 bases). The CDR3 runs 14 residues. V shed 4 bases and J shed 5 bases, with 12 bases lying between them. Germline V gene data show CDR1 as SEHNR and CDR2 as FQNEAQ (reference sequence). This CDR3 reads CASSSEQGHQPQHF. The DNA for the CDR3 is TGTGCCAGCAGCTCCGAACAGGGTCATCAGCCCCAGCATTTT.

This clone was counted only a few times. The rearrangement links TRBV29-1 to TRBJ1-1; TRBD1 matches at 9 bases. The junction had 18 bases not matched to a gene; V was cut back by 3 bases and J by 4 bases. Germline V gene sequence: CDR1 SQVTM, CDR2 ANQGSEA. This CDR3 region has 18 residues. In DNA form, the CDR3 reads TGCAGCGTTGAGGCCACAGGGGGCTATGGGTTCGGTGTCACTGAAGCTTTCTTT. Protein sequence: CSVEATGGYGFGVTEAFF.

The chain combines TRBV28 with TRBJ2-7; weak D call: TRBD1 (6 bases). The V gene lost 8 bases and the J gene lost 0 bases, with 17 bases spanning the gap. Germline V gene lookup returns CDR1 MDHEN and CDR2 SYDVKM. The length of the CDR3 is 15 residues. Written as DNA, the CDR3 is TGTGCCAGCGTTTACGGCGACAGGCCCTCCTACGAGCAGTACTTC. Its translation: CASVYGDRPSYEQYF.

The gene calls are TRBV7-9 and TRBJ2-7; 8 nucleotides match TRBD2. From germline, CDR1 is SEHNR and CDR2 FQNEAQ (reference sequence). The trim removed 4 bases at V and 2 bases at J, leaving 7 bases unmatched. This CDR3 spans 15 amino acids. In nucleotides, the CDR3 is TGTGCCAGCAGCTCATATTTAGCGGGGACCTACGAGCAGTACTTC. Protein: CASSSYLAGTYEQYF. Based on the CDR3 plus reference TRBV7-9 and TRBJ2-7, the full variable domain is DTGVSQNPRHKITKRGQNVTFRCDPISEHNRLYWYRQTLGQGPEFLTYFQNEAQLEKSRLLSDRFSAERPKGSFSTLEIQRTEQGDSAMYLCASSSYLAGTYEQYFGPGTRLTVT.

This chain uses TRBV7-9 with TRBJ1-4, with D possibly TRBD1 on 5 matching bases. The V gene's germline CDR1 is SEHNR and CDR2 FQNEAQ (reference sequence). The V gene lost 3 bases and the J gene lost 5 bases, with 16 bases spanning the gap. This CDR3 has 16 amino acids. The CDR3 reads CASSLEGRYGNEKLFF. CDR3 DNA: TGTGCCAGCAGCTTGGAGGGGAGGTATGGAAATGAAAAACTGTTTTTT.

The chain uses TRBV19 and TRBJ2-2; no reliable D call. Trimming removed 6 bases from V and 0 bases from J, with 11 bases in between. The germline gives CDR1 LNHDA, CDR2 SQIVND (reference sequence). The CDR3 has 15 residues. CDR3 protein: CASRPGLTNTGELFF. Here the CDR3 DNA reads TGTGCCAGTAGACCGGGTCTCACGAACACCGGGGAGCTGTTTTTT. The full variable domain, with the rest looked up from reference TRBV19 and TRBJ2-2, is DGGITQSPKYLFRKEGQNVTLSCEQNLNHDAMYWYRQDPGQGLRLIYYSQIVNDFQKGDIAEGYSVSREKKESFPLTVTSAQKNPTAFYLCASRPGLTNTGELFFGEGSRLTVL.

The V and J genes are TRBV7-2 and TRBJ2-4; 7 nucleotides align to TRBD1. The length of the CDR3 is 13 residues. The ends lost 6 bases at V and 11 bases at J; junction bases unmatched: 10. Looked up from germline, CDR1 is SGHTA and CDR2 is FQGNSA. CDR3 sequence reads: CASSPQGFLLQYF. The CDR3 bases are TGTGCCAGCAGTCCACAGGGGTTCCTGCTTCAGTACTTC. The full variable domain, in which reference TRBV7-2 and TRBJ2-4 provide the parts outside the CDR3, is GAGVSQSPSNKVTEKGKDVELRCDPISGHTALYWYRQSLGQGLEFLIYFQGNSAPDKSGLPSDRFSAERTGGSVSTLTIQRTQQEDSAVYLCASSPQGFLLQYFGAGTRLSVL.